What follows is one T cell receptor beta chain and its context. Its antigen is still unknown. This may come from a read error, since a much larger clone is one base off. All donors were healthy, and all were Caucasian. The sample belongs to a study of identical twins. Whole-study results and caveats: Where beta out-of-frame sequences were concerned, excess twin sharing was weaker. For cord blood, abundant beta clonotypes had fewer insertions, unlike memory repertoires, which showed none. Twin sharing of out-of-frame TCR alpha was underestimated by models in monozygotic pairs.

Germline V CDR1 and CDR2: SNHLY, FYNNEI. This CDR3 spans 11 amino acids. MiXCR was run by TCRdb on the 5' RACE reads, yielding one entry per CDR3 protein. This sample yields 420,000 or so distinct CDR3 sequences, of which around 18% are seen a single time; 12% belongs to the top ten. The origin of this receptor is a middle-aged man in good health. Sequencing used naive T cells sorted from blood. The chain joins TRBV2 to TRBJ2-1, with D hard to call. CDR3 sequence reads: CTSSEGIEQFF. The CDR3 bases are TGTACCAGCAGTGAAGGGATTGAGCAGTTCTTC.